Below are 30 T cell receptor beta chains sequenced from a single sample in a study of T cell clusters in autoimmune cytopenias (dated by TCRdb to about 2019). The reads were generated on an Illumina MiSeq. Multiplex PCR with a touch-down protocol amplified TRB rearrangements, with the TRB-A and TRB-B primer pools combined in a single tube. TCRdb reprocessed the reads, so every CDR3 protein sequence counts as one entry and DNA is not shown. This sample's records show 3,000 to 4,000 distinct CDR3 sequences. Of the sample, roughly 14% is held by the ten largest clones. TRB amplification used roughly 0.25 ug of peripheral blood genomic DNA, some 38,000 genome equivalents, per sample. Sequencing was carried out using peripheral blood. Receptor source: a human donor with an autoimmune cytopenia or autoimmune hepatitis (not recorded which).

The chain is built from TRBV12-3 or TRBV12-4 and TRBJ2-2; TCRdb proposes TRBD1, but this gene call is untestable without DNA. The length of the CDR3 is 16 residues. The CDR3 sequence: CASSATGDLNTGELFF.

The rearrangement joins TRBV12-3 or TRBV12-4 to TRBJ1-1; TCRdb outputs TRBD1, but without DNA this stays unchecked. The CDR3 is made up of 13 amino acids. CDR3 protein: CASSSDSFGEAFF.

This clonotype shows up as medium-sized by frequency. The V call is TRBV29-1, the J call TRBJ2-1; TCRdb's D call of TRBD2 is untestable without DNA. CDR3 size: 13 residues. The V gene's germline CDR1 is SQVTM and CDR2 ANQGSEA. The CDR3 loop is CSVERTSGNEQFF.

This chain joins TRBV6-5 and TRBJ2-7; lacking DNA, the TRBD2 call made by TCRdb goes unchecked. This CDR3 contains 13 residues. Germline lookup yields CDR1 MNHEY and CDR2 SVGAGI. The CDR3 region is CASSLSLGYEQYF.

Judged by frequency, this clonotype is medium-sized (0.01 to 0.1%). The chain is built from TRBV27 and TRBJ2-7; TCRdb's D call of TRBD1 is untestable without DNA. The CDR3 is 14 residues long. Germline lookup yields CDR1 MNHEY and CDR2 SMNVEV (reference sequence). The CDR3 loop reads CASRALQGPYEQYF.

The chain uses TRBV11-2 and TRBJ2-1; the TCRdb call, TRBD1, lacks DNA for checking. The germline V gene encodes CDR1 SGHAT and CDR2 FQNNGV. The CDR3 is 15 amino acids. The CDR3 sequence is CASKRGGSSYNEQFF.

This clonotype counts as medium-sized by frequency. The chain carries TRBV29-1 and TRBJ2-7; with no DNA, the TCRdb D assignment of TRBD1 cannot be verified. There are 14 residues in the CDR3. Germline lookup yields CDR1 SQVTM and CDR2 ANQGSEA. The CDR3 here is CSVSGILGPYEQYF.

This clonotype is labeled medium-sized based on frequency. The chain employs TRBV6-5 and TRBJ2-6; the TCRdb call, TRBD1, lacks DNA for checking. CDR1 is MNHEY, CDR2 SVGAGI, per germline. This CDR3 region has 18 residues. This CDR3 reads CASSYSVPGRSGANVLTF.

The CDR3 here is CASSLGAADRTDTQYF. The J gene is TRBJ2-3, the V gene TRBV12-3 or TRBV12-4; TCRdb lists TRBD2, though no DNA is available to test this call. The CDR3 is 16 residues long.

This clonotype is labeled large based on frequency. The genes are TRBV18 and TRBJ2-2; as DNA is missing, the TRBD1 call by TCRdb cannot be tested. Per the germline V gene, CDR1 is KGHSH and CDR2 is LQKENI. This CDR3 contains 16 residues. The CDR3 is CASSPQMAGGTGELFF.

This clonotype is identified as medium-sized from frequency. The chain recombines TRBV19 with TRBJ2-3; TCRdb names TRBD1, which stays unverified in the absence of DNA. This CDR3 spans 14 amino acids. The germline V gene encodes CDR1 LNHDA and CDR2 SQIVND (reference sequence). The CDR3 here is CASSIWQGRDTQYF.

The chain is built from TRBV6-5 and TRBJ1-5; without DNA, the TCRdb call of TRBD1 cannot be checked. The CDR3 is made up of 14 amino acids. CDR1 and CDR2 (germline): MNHEY, SVGAGI. CDR3 amino acids: CASSSGQGNQPQHF.

This clonotype ranks as medium-sized (0.01 to 0.1%) in terms of frequency. The CDR3 sequence: CASSVSGTGDYGQYF. V is TRBV19 and J is TRBJ2-7; TCRdb selects TRBD1, and the lack of DNA leaves this call unchecked. The CDR3 consists of 15 residues. Germline CDR1 is LNHDA and CDR2 is SQIVND (reference sequence).

The rearrangement links TRBV6-1 to TRBJ2-1; absent DNA, TCRdb's TRBD2 call cannot be checked. Germline assignment: CDR1 MNHNS and CDR2 SASEGT. The CDR3 has 17 amino acids. CDR3 in amino acids: CASSSLGVAGNYNEQFF.

This clonotype is identified as medium-sized (0.01 to 0.1%) from frequency. The chain links TRBV6-1 to TRBJ2-1; TCRdb picks TRBD1, but there is no DNA to check that call. Germline CDR1 reads MNHNS; CDR2 reads SASEGT. The CDR3 runs to 13 residues. This CDR3 reads CASKKIRGNEQFF.

Its frequency marks this clonotype as medium-sized. V is TRBV6-5 and J is TRBJ2-6. Germline values: CDR1 MNHEY, CDR2 SVGAGI. This CDR3 has 12 amino acids. The chain's CDR3 is CASTDRTNVLTF.

The chain joins TRBV12-3 or TRBV12-4 to TRBJ2-3; TCRdb lists TRBD2, though no DNA is available to test this call. The CDR3 is made up of 16 amino acids. Here the CDR3 reads CASTAGTSGRTDTQYF.

This chain joins TRBV6-6 and TRBJ1-1; absent DNA, TCRdb's TRBD1 call cannot be checked. In germline, CDR1 is MNHNY, CDR2 SVGAGI (reference sequence). This CDR3 is 13 amino acids long. The CDR3 reads CASSLGDSPEAFF.

This clonotype is called medium-sized based on its frequency. The chain employs TRBV29-1 and TRBJ2-7; TCRdb selects TRBD1, and the lack of DNA leaves this call unchecked. Germline assignment: CDR1 SQVTM and CDR2 ANQGSEA. The CDR3 is made up of 14 amino acids. The CDR3 loop reads CSVVLGRTPYEQYF.

J is TRBJ1-4 and V is TRBV6-5. Germline CDR1 is MNHEY and CDR2 is SVGAGI. This CDR3 has 13 amino acids. The CDR3 region is CASRGSFNEKLFF.

The J gene is TRBJ1-1, the V gene TRBV5-1; absent DNA, TCRdb's TRBD1 call cannot be checked. The CDR3 length is 15 residues. Per the germline V gene, CDR1 is SGHRS and CDR2 is YFSETQ. The chain's CDR3 is CASSLGQGGYTEAFF.

This clonotype is medium-sized by frequency. The gene calls are TRBV29-1 and TRBJ2-1. This CDR3 comprises 13 residues. Per the germline V gene, CDR1 is SQVTM and CDR2 is ANQGSEA. The CDR3 protein is CSVLPDPYNEQFF.

The chain joins TRBV24-1 to TRBJ2-1; TCRdb indicates TRBD2, and absent DNA this call remains unverified. Germline lookup yields CDR1 KGHDR and CDR2 SFDVKD. The CDR3 runs to 13 residues. This CDR3 is CAAGRSSYNEQFF.

This chain links TRBV6-2 or TRBV6-3 with TRBJ2-3; TCRdb returns TRBD2, unconfirmable since there is no DNA. This CDR3 has 16 amino acids. The germline V gene encodes CDR1 MNHEY and CDR2 SVGEGT. The CDR3 sequence: CASSYSSGSFSDTQYF.

The chain employs TRBV19 and TRBJ1-6; there is no DNA to check the TCRdb D call of TRBD1. Germline V lookup: CDR1 LNHDA, CDR2 SQIVND (reference sequence). The CDR3 is 13 amino acids. The CDR3 reads CASNTGTNSPLHF.

This clonotype is labeled medium-sized (0.01 to 0.1%) based on frequency. V gene TRBV7-2 combines with J gene TRBJ2-3. This CDR3 is 12 amino acids long. Germline V gene data show CDR1 as SGHTA and CDR2 as FQGNSA. CDR3 sequence: CASSPLADTQYF.

Frequency places this clonotype as medium-sized. V usage is TRBV19 and J usage is TRBJ2-1; without DNA, the TCRdb call of TRBD2 cannot be checked. CDR3 length: 23 residues. Germline-derived CDR1 and CDR2 are LNHDA and SQIVND (reference sequence). CDR3 sequence: CASSSRPVLLAGGLTGHYNEQFF.

The rearrangement links TRBV5-3 to TRBJ1-2. TRBV5-3 belongs to the ORF category, with a function that is uncertain. The CDR3 is made up of 13 amino acids. The CDR3 protein is CARSSFKNYGYTF.

V gene TRBV6-5 combines with J gene TRBJ1-1. Per germline, CDR1 MNHEY and CDR2 SVGAGI. CDR3 size: 13 residues. CDR3 residues: CASSVTDNTEAFF.

This rearrangement joins TRBV27 to TRBJ1-5; TCRdb calls TRBD1, which cannot be checked without DNA. This CDR3 is 13 amino acids long. Germline lookup yields CDR1 MNHEY and CDR2 SMNVEV (reference sequence). This CDR3 is CASRPRYGQPQHF.